A selection of T cell receptor beta chains follows, all from one sample in a study of blood T cell repertoires in COVID-19. Here immunoSEQ multiplex PCR was the method, and the copy in TCRdb shows in-frame clones only, minus some. The sample carries a few hundred thousand clones, 90% recorded once. The sample taken for sequencing was peripheral blood. These receptors were obtained from a woman in her thirties or forties with COVID-19, enrolled during active disease. CDR3s include the opening cysteine and the closing phenylalanine or tryptophan. A D gene is named only where the DNA matches it firmly. Only some rows state a clone size, as once, few, many or a class for expanded clones.

DNA: TGTGCCAGCAGCTTAGTGTACAGGGATAATGGCTACACCTTC
CDR3: CASSLVYRDNGYTF
V: TRBV11-2
J: TRBJ1-2
size: few
D: .
length: 14

DNA: TGTGCCAGCAGTTACTCGACAGGGCTCGCTGAAGCTTTCTTT
CDR3: CASSYSTGLAEAFF
V: TRBV6-5
J: TRBJ1-1
size: .
D: TRBD1
length: 14

DNA: TGTGCCAGCAGTGAAGTAAACTATGGCTACACCTTC
CDR3: CASSEVNYGYTF
V: TRBV6-1
J: TRBJ1-2
size: .
D: .
length: 12

DNA: TGTGCCAGCTCCCCTCGGGAATACGAGCAGTACTTC
CDR3: CASSPREYEQYF
V: TRBV18
J: TRBJ2-7
size: .
D: .
length: 12

DNA: TGCAGCGCGGAGGGACTAGCGGTGTACAATGAGCAGTTCTTC
CDR3: CSAEGLAVYNEQFF
V: TRBV29-1
J: TRBJ2-1
size: once
D: TRBD2
length: 14

DNA: TGCGCCAGCAGCTTGCAACTAGCGGGAGGTCAAGAGACCCAGTACTTC
CDR3: CASSLQLAGGQETQYF
V: TRBV5-1
J: TRBJ2-5
size: .
D: TRBD2
length: 16

DNA: TGCGCCAGCAGCCCGGGCCCCCCTGGACAGGGCTCTGGAAACACCATATATTTT
CDR3: CASSPGPPGQGSGNTIYF
V: TRBV4-1
J: TRBJ1-3
size: .
D: TRBD1
length: 18

DNA: TGTGCCAGCAGCTTAGTCGATCTTCCGGCGGCTGAAGCTTTCTTT
CDR3: CASSLVDLPAAEAFF
V: TRBV7-9
J: TRBJ1-1
size: .
D: .
length: 15

DNA: TGTGCCAGCAGAAAGACAGGGGGGGCTGAAGCTTTCTTT
CDR3: CASRKTGGAEAFF
V: TRBV6-5
J: TRBJ1-1
size: .
D: TRBD1
length: 13

DNA: TGCAGCGCCCAGGACAGGGCGGATTCACCCCTCCACTTT
CDR3: CSAQDRADSPLHF
V: TRBV29-1
J: TRBJ1-6
size: .
D: TRBD1
length: 13

DNA: TGTGCCAGCAGTTACGTACAGGGGGTGTTTGACGAGCAGTACTTC
CDR3: CASSYVQGVFDEQYF
V: TRBV6-5
J: TRBJ2-7
size: few
D: TRBD1
length: 15

DNA: TGTGCCAGCAGCCCTCGACAGGGGAGGGCTGAAGCTTTCTTT
CDR3: CASSPRQGRAEAFF
V: TRBV7-9
J: TRBJ1-1
size: .
D: TRBD1
length: 14

DNA: TGTGCCATCAGTGTCTATGCGAGCCTAACCTACGAGCAGTACTTC
CDR3: CAISVYASLTYEQYF
V: TRBV10-3
J: TRBJ2-7
size: .
D: .
length: 15

DNA: TGTGCCAATCCCGCAATCGAGTATGGGAGAGAGGACGGTTCACCCCTCCACTTT
CDR3: CANPAIEYGREDGSPLHF
V: TRBV11-2
J: TRBJ1-6
size: once
D: .
length: 18

DNA: TGTGCCAGCAGTTTATCGGGGACAGGCCCCTACGAGCAGTACTTC
CDR3: CASSLSGTGPYEQYF
V: TRBV27
J: TRBJ2-7
size: .
D: TRBD1
length: 15

DNA: TGCGCCAGCAGCTCGGGCCGGGGGGGCCATGAGCAGTTCTTC
CDR3: CASSSGRGGHEQFF
V: TRBV5-1
J: TRBJ2-1
size: .
D: TRBD2
length: 14

DNA: TGTGCCAGCAGTCCGGGATCAACGGGCGGGGAGCTGTTTTTT
CDR3: CASSPGSTGGELFF
V: TRBV6-4
J: TRBJ2-2
size: once
D: .
length: 14

DNA: TGTGCCTGGAGTGTATTTGCGGGAGGCTCCTACGAGCAGTACTTC
CDR3: CAWSVFAGGSYEQYF
V: TRBV30
J: TRBJ2-7
size: .
D: TRBD2
length: 15

DNA: TGTGCCAGCAGTTTAGAGGCTGGGTACACTGAAGCTTTCTTT
CDR3: CASSLEAGYTEAFF
V: TRBV27
J: TRBJ1-1
size: .
D: .
length: 14

DNA: TGTGCCATCAGTGATCTAACAGGAAGCCAAGGAAAACTGTTTTTT
CDR3: CAISDLTGSQGKLFF
V: TRBV10-3
J: TRBJ1-4
size: .
D: .
length: 15

DNA: TGCAGGACAGGGAAAGCTAACTATGGCTACACCTTC
CDR3: CRTGKANYGYTF
V: TRBV7-2
J: TRBJ1-2
size: .
D: TRBD1
length: 12

DNA: TGCAGTGCTAGTGGCGGGAGAAACTACAATGAGCAGTTCTTC
CDR3: CSASGGRNYNEQFF
V: TRBV20-1
J: TRBJ2-1
size: .
D: TRBD2
length: 14

DNA: TGTGCCAGCAGCGTAACTAGCGGGGGGGCCTACCATGAGCAGTTCTTC
CDR3: CASSVTSGGAYHEQFF
V: TRBV9
J: TRBJ2-1
size: .
D: TRBD2
length: 16

DNA: TGTGCCAGCAGCTTAGACGGTCTAGCGGTAGCAGATACGCAGTATTTT
CDR3: CASSLDGLAVADTQYF
V: TRBV7-2
J: TRBJ2-3
size: .
D: TRBD2
length: 16

DNA: TGTGCCAGCATTATGGGGGGGCGTGCGCAGTATTTT
CDR3: CASIMGGRAQYF
V: TRBV2
J: TRBJ2-3
size: once
D: .
length: 12

DNA: TGTGCCAGCAGCTCACCCGGGCGGGGGTCCAACTATGGCTACACCTTC
CDR3: CASSSPGRGSNYGYTF
V: TRBV5-4
J: TRBJ1-2
size: .
D: .
length: 16

DNA: TGTGCCACCAGTGATTCGCTCAGGGGAGCCGGCTATGGCTACACCTTC
CDR3: CATSDSLRGAGYGYTF
V: TRBV24-1
J: TRBJ1-2
size: .
D: .
length: 16

DNA: TGTGCCAGCATAGGGCTGGCGGGGGGGAATGAGCAGTTCTTC
CDR3: CASIGLAGGNEQFF
V: TRBV7-9
J: TRBJ2-1
size: .
D: TRBD2
length: 14

DNA: TGTGCCAGCAGCGGACAGGGGGGGCAAGAGACCCAGTACTTC
CDR3: CASSGQGGQETQYF
V: TRBV7-2
J: TRBJ2-5
size: .
D: TRBD1
length: 14

DNA: TGTGCCAGCAGCTTAGGCAGGGTCCATGGCTACACCTTC
CDR3: CASSLGRVHGYTF
V: TRBV7-2
J: TRBJ1-2
size: .
D: .
length: 13

DNA: TGTGCCAGCAGCCCAGAACCTAACACTGAAGCTTTCTTT
CDR3: CASSPEPNTEAFF
V: TRBV7-3
J: TRBJ1-1
size: .
D: .
length: 13